This TCR beta chain was obtained from a study of healthy donors' naive CD4 and CD8 T cells (dated by TCRdb to the mid-2010s). A note on the overall study: The donors were selected to cover three age groups of six people each (20-25, 40-50 and 60-70 years), had a mean age of around 47, and were half female. For TCR alpha, a new primer set was designed to cover all functional IMGT alpha gene variants, and the remainder of the protocol was kept the same as the beta-chain workflow. Rearranged TCR alpha and beta chains from naive CD4+ and CD8+ T cells were sequenced in the study to test how TCR variation relates to lineage commitment. Peripheral blood mononuclear cells were obtained from approximately 19 unrelated, healthy individuals. Donors were HLA-typed by sequencing at HLA-A, -B, -C, -DRB1, -DQB1 and -DPB1 using the SBTexcellerator protocol, an ABI3130xl analyzer and SBTengine software.

To note about this clonotype: There is no known antigen for this receptor. The record has no base qualities; no much larger clone is one base away.

Cells with a CD4+CD8-CD45RO-CD45RA+ profile were isolated by FACS and defined as naive CD4+ T cells, and those with a CD8+CD4-CD45RA+CD27bright profile were defined as naive CD8+ T cells. The antibodies used for sorting targeted CD4 (RPA-T4), CD8 (SK1), CD27 (O323), CD45RA (HI100) and CD45RO (UCHL1). Results and caveats for the whole study, not just this receptor: In both chains, CD4+ lineage was associated with a positively charged CDR3, and CD8+ lineage was associated with a negatively charged CDR3. Roughly 14% of the variance in CD4/CD8 propensity appeared to be explained jointly by V genes, J genes and CDR3 charge, in a largely additive manner. Possible repertoire bias from homeostatic proliferation of naive T cells was not directly addressed. Naive CD4+ and CD8+ cells reportedly showed biased usage of most V and J gene segments, and this bias was consistent across donors and independent of HLA genotype. Because alpha and beta chains were sequenced in bulk and could not be paired, combined chain effects were not evaluated.

The sequencer was a 454 GS FLX Titanium. A previously published linear amplification protocol was used to construct TCR libraries from around 500 ng of total RNA. The Roche/454 Genome Sequencer with Titanium chemistry was used for sequencing. As for the original processing: From roughly five of the healthy donors, a total of about 78,000 rearranged TCR alpha transcripts were sequenced. Duplicate transcripts were dropped, and unique TCR clonotypes were identified by the CDR3 junction according to IMGT nomenclature. In R 2.13.0, logistic regression modeled CD4 versus CD8 status on V and J genes, adjusting for donor effects, with Bonferroni correction for multiple testing. TCRdb reworked the public reads: Q25 trimming with fastp, MiXCR clone assembly, productive beta chains retained. When rows share a CDR3 protein, they turn into one entry using the most common DNA and genes. TCRdb, not the original authors, processed these V and J calls. This sample lists 200,000 or so distinct CDR3 sequences; around 80% were detected once. Less than 2.5% of the sample rests with the top ten.

The source of this sequence is a pool of human donors in good health; the sample pools cells from several healthy donors. The sequenced material came from naive CD4+ and CD8+ T cells sorted from blood, pooled from several donors. The cell subset or site label corresponds to: FACS-sorted naive CD4+ (CD45RO-CD45RA+) and naive CD8+ (CD45RA+CD27bright) T cells.

This receptor carries the CDR3 CASSLGPGTGTYNEQFF. Here is the DNA: TGTGCCAGCAGTTTAGGACCCGGGACAGGAACCTACAATGAGCAGTTCTTC. The chain joins TRBV27 to TRBJ2-1; 8 junctional bases match TRBD1. The germline V gene (reference sequence) specifies MNHEY as CDR1 and SMNVEV as CDR2. V loses 2 bases at its end and J loses 2 bases; junction bases beyond the gene matches: 8. The CDR3 holds 17 amino acids from the cysteine to the phenylalanine. The kept DNA is CDR3 alone, 51 bases in frame from the first base.